The 29 T cell receptor beta chains in this list originate from one sample, sequenced in a study of blood T cell repertoires in COVID-19. Profiling relied on immunoSEQ multiplex PCR, and the TCRdb table lists in-frame clones only, not all of them. The table has fewer than 200,000 clones, about 85% seen once. Sequencing was performed on peripheral blood. These receptors all come from a man between 60 and 70 years old who had recovered from COVID-19.

The rearrangement joins TRBV7-3 to TRBJ1-3; D gene unclear. Germline CDR1 and CDR2: SGHTA and FQGTGA. With 1 base removed from V and 0 bases from J, the gap between germline ends came to 4 bases. The CDR3 totals 14 residues. The CDR3 DNA follows: TGTGCCAGCAGCTTAAGCAGCTCTGGAAACACCATATATTTT. Its protein is CASSLSSSGNTIYF.

V gene TRBV6-1 combines with J gene TRBJ1-2; D perhaps matches TRBD1 (5 bases). The CDR3 totals 14 residues. Trimming shortened V by 1 base and J by 3 bases, and 9 bases separated the two germline ends. Germline lookup yields CDR1 MNHNS and CDR2 SASEGT. The CDR3 region has the DNA TGTGCCAGCAGTGAAGGGGGCTTTCACTATGGCTACACCTTC. The encoded protein is CASSEGGFHYGYTF.

The CDR3 region has the DNA TGTGCCAGCAGCATGGACACTCATTATGGCTACACCTTC. The encoded protein is CASSMDTHYGYTF. The rearrangement joins TRBV6-2 or TRBV6-3 to TRBJ1-2; weak D call: TRBD1 (5 bases). CDR1 and CDR2 from the germline V gene are MNHEY and SVGEGT. Trimming took off 6 bases at V and 5 bases at J, with 13 bases between the two ends. The length of the CDR3 is 13 residues.

J is TRBJ2-5 and V is TRBV10-3, with TRBD2 as a possible D gene (5 bases). V dropped 6 bases and J dropped 4 bases, with 18 bases sitting between them. Germline V CDR1 and CDR2: ENHRY, SYGVKD. The CDR3 is 15 amino acids. As DNA, the CDR3 is TGTGCCATCAGGTCCGGAGAGGGCATGGGAGAGACCCAGTACTTC. Translated: CAIRSGEGMGETQYF.

V is TRBV6-5 and J is TRBJ1-3; 7 bases fit TRBD1. The germline V gene has CDR1 MNHEY and CDR2 SVGAGI. The CDR3 consists of 14 residues. Unmatched junction bases numbered 4, after V lost 4 bases and J lost 4 bases. The CDR3 region is CASSLQGLGNTIYF. Here the CDR3 DNA reads TGTGCCAGCAGTTTACAGGGGTTAGGAAACACCATATATTTT.

This sequence joins TRBV6-5 and TRBJ1-6; perhaps TRBD1 as D (6 bases). CDR1 and CDR2 (germline): MNHEY, SVGAGI. Trimming pared 6 bases from V and 4 bases from J, leaving 10 bases between. The CDR3 has 14 residues. The CDR3 sequence is CASSTDSYNSPLHF. Written as DNA, the CDR3 is TGTGCCAGCAGCACGGACAGTTATAATTCACCCCTCCACTTT.

The chain is built from TRBV24-1 and TRBJ1-3; 7 bases agree with TRBD1. Germline CDR1 and CDR2: KGHDR and SFDVKD. This CDR3 is built from 15 residues. J was trimmed by 4 bases and V by 4 bases; bases with no gene match: 6. This CDR3 reads CATSDGQVLGNTIYF. The CDR3 DNA is TGTGCCACCAGTGACGGACAGGTTTTAGGAAACACCATATATTTT.

This rearrangement joins TRBV7-6 to TRBJ2-5, with 10 bases matching TRBD1. The CDR3 totals 18 residues. Germline V gives CDR1 SGHVS, CDR2 FNYEAQ. The V gene end was trimmed by 5 bases and the J gene end by 5 bases; junction bases not matched to a gene: 17. CDR3 loop: CASSPTDRGRGLSETQYF. For the CDR3, the DNA is TGTGCCAGCAGCCCGACAGACAGGGGGCGCGGATTAAGTGAGACCCAGTACTTC.

This rearrangement joins TRBV4-3 to TRBJ2-1, with D unclear. V shed 1 base and J shed 9 bases, with 16 bases lying between them. CDR3 length equals 15 residues. Per germline, CDR1 LGHNA and CDR2 YSLEER. CDR3 bases: TGCGCCAGCAGCCAAGTTGAGGTTGGGTTAGGTGAGCAGTTCTTC. Encoded protein: CASSQVEVGLGEQFF.

The chain has TRBV7-2 and TRBJ2-1; the D gene is possibly TRBD2 (6 bases). V lost 1 base and J lost 5, with 15 bases in between. The CDR3 length is 16 residues. CDR1 SGHTA and CDR2 FQGNSA come from the germline V gene. The CDR3 spells CASSLVGGELHNEQFF. The CDR3 bases are TGTGCCAGCAGCTTAGTAGGCGGGGAGCTCCACAATGAGCAGTTCTTC.

V usage is TRBV7-2 and J usage is TRBJ2-5; 8 positions match TRBD1. The V and J ends lost 9 bases and 4 bases, in that order; junction bases with no gene match: 13. The germline CDR1 and CDR2 sequences are SGHTA and FQGNSA. The CDR3 totals 15 residues. The CDR3 is CASRQGSVLRETQYF. CDR3 DNA sequence: TGTGCCAGTCGACAGGGGTCGGTTTTAAGAGAGACCCAGTACTTC.

This chain uses TRBV7-9 with TRBJ1-4; 8 bases line up with TRBD1. This CDR3 region has 14 residues. Germline loops: CDR1 SEHNR, CDR2 FQNEAQ (reference sequence). The V segment lost 7 bases and the J segment 8 bases; nucleotides outside the gene matches: 9. The DNA of the CDR3 is TGTGCCAGCAACTCAGGCCAGGGGGCCGAAAAACTGTTTTTT. As protein: CASNSGQGAEKLFF.

Here the CDR3 DNA reads TGTGCCAGCAGTCCTTCAGGGGTGCCGGGAAACACCATATATTTT. The encoded protein is CASSPSGVPGNTIYF. The rearrangement uses TRBV6-4 and TRBJ1-3; D may be TRBD1 (6 bases). Germline values: CDR1 MRHNA, CDR2 SNTAGT. V shed 5 bases and J shed 4 bases, with 15 bases lying between them. The CDR3 is made up of 15 amino acids.

The chain couples TRBV5-1 to TRBJ2-7; no clear D. V was trimmed by 0 bases and J by 4 bases, leaving 8 bases between them. CDR1 is SGHRS and CDR2 is YFSETQ in the germline V gene. The CDR3 spans 13 residues. The CDR3 protein is CASSLDVSYEQYF. Written as DNA, the CDR3 is TGCGCCAGCAGCTTGGATGTTTCATACGAGCAGTACTTC.

The gene calls are TRBV9 and TRBJ2-2, with a tentative D call TRBD1 (5 bases). V was pared by 2 bases and J by 1 base, with 15 bases between. From germline, CDR1 is SGDLS and CDR2 YYNGEE. CDR3 size: 17 residues. The CDR3 sequence is CASSVDRDSLNTGELFF. The CDR3 DNA follows: TGTGCCAGCAGCGTGGACCGTGACAGTTTGAACACCGGGGAGCTGTTTTTT.

V usage is TRBV19 and J usage is TRBJ1-1, with unresolved D. Per the germline V gene, CDR1 is LNHDA and CDR2 is SQIVND (reference sequence). This CDR3 region has 14 residues. Trimming pared 2 bases from V and 1 base from J, leaving 8 bases between. CDR3 DNA: TGTGCCAGTAGTATAACGGCGGAGAACACTGAAGCTTTCTTT. It codes for CASSITAENTEAFF. The full variable domain, completed using reference TRBV19 and TRBJ1-1, is DGGITQSPKYLFRKEGQNVTLSCEQNLNHDAMYWYRQDPGQGLRLIYYSQIVNDFQKGDIAEGYSVSREKKESFPLTVTSAQKNPTAFYLCASSITAENTEAFFGQGTRLTVV.

This rearrangement joins TRBV7-3 to TRBJ2-3; TRBD2 matches at 11 bases. This CDR3 is 15 amino acids long. V dropped 5 bases and J dropped 5; count of bases not matched to a gene: 6. In germline, CDR1 is SGHTA, CDR2 FQGTGA. The CDR3 loop reads CASSLTSGVGDTQYF. Written as DNA, the CDR3 is TGTGCCAGCAGCCTGACTAGCGGGGTAGGAGATACGCAGTATTTT.

This clone has only one observation. V usage is TRBV5-8 and J usage is TRBJ2-3, with TRBD2 identical over 7 bases. The germline gives CDR1 SGHTS, CDR2 YDEGEE. This CDR3 is 15 amino acids long. Germline trimming cut 4 bases from V and 3 bases from J; bases unmatched to any gene: 8. The CDR3 nucleotides read TGTGCCAGCAGCCCTGCTTGGGGAGGGACAGATACGCAGTATTTT. Translated, it gives CASSPAWGGTDTQYF.

The chain has TRBV7-9 and TRBJ1-3, with D possibly TRBD1 on 5 matching bases. This CDR3 has 13 amino acids. V was shortened by 1 base and J by 13 bases, with 14 bases between the two germline ends. Germline V gene data show CDR1 as SEHNR and CDR2 as FQNEAQ (reference sequence). The CDR3 loop reads CASSLGGAQGIYF. The CDR3, as DNA: TGTGCCAGCAGCTTAGGAGGAGCTCAGGGAATATATTTT.

The chain has TRBV3-1 (or the pseudogene TRBV3-2) and TRBJ2-3; TRBD2 agrees at 13 bases. Germline V gives CDR1 LGHDT, CDR2 YNNKEL (reference sequence). The V segment lost 5 bases and the J segment 1 base; nucleotides outside the gene matches: 3. The CDR3 is 16 residues long. CDR3 sequence: CASSKTSGGGTDTQYF. The CDR3 region has the DNA TGTGCCAGCAGCAAAACTAGCGGGGGGGGCACAGATACGCAGTATTTT.

The V gene is TRBV5-1, the J gene TRBJ2-2, with D hard to call. CDR3 length: 13 amino acids. Germline lookup yields CDR1 SGHRS and CDR2 YFSETQ. Trimming shortened V by 0 bases and J by 9 bases, and 9 bases separated the two germline ends. The CDR3 loop is CASSLVSDRELFF. CDR3 DNA: TGCGCCAGCAGCTTGGTAAGCGACCGGGAGCTGTTTTTT.

The genes are TRBV5-1 and TRBJ2-4; 7 positions agree with TRBD2. CDR1 is SGHRS, CDR2 YFSETQ, per germline. This CDR3 is 15 amino acids long. J was trimmed by 2 bases and V by 7 bases; bases with no gene match: 9. The CDR3 protein is CASEEASGTKNIQYF. CDR3 in DNA: TGCGCCAGCGAAGAAGCTAGCGGAACCAAAAACATTCAGTACTTC.

V is TRBV2 and J is TRBJ1-2; D uncertain. Germline V lookup: CDR1 SNHLY, CDR2 FYNNEI. The V end lost 10 bases, the J end lost 4 bases, and 16 bases lay between the germline ends. This CDR3 is built from 13 residues. This chain's CDR3 is CATSPRFGYGYTF. The CDR3 nucleotides read TGTGCCACGTCCCCCCGGTTCGGCTATGGCTACACCTTC.

This chain uses TRBV7-2 with TRBJ1-5, with 9 bases matching TRBD1. The CDR3 runs to 16 residues. Germline CDR1 SGHTA, CDR2 FQGNSA. With 5 bases clipped from V and 3 bases from J, the junction kept 8 bases outside the gene matches. CDR3 DNA sequence: TGTGCCAGCAGCGCCCGGACAGGGGCCATCAATCAGCCCCAGCATTTT. This encodes CASSARTGAINQPQHF.

The genes are TRBV5-6 and TRBJ2-1; perhaps TRBD1 as D (6 bases). The CDR3 runs to 13 residues. Per the germline V gene, CDR1 is SGHDT and CDR2 is YYEEEE. Trimming removed 4 bases at V and 4 bases at J, with 9 bases between. The CDR3 here is CASSKTGYNEQFF. The CDR3 DNA reads TGTGCCAGCAGCAAGACAGGTTACAATGAGCAGTTCTTC. The full variable domain, in which reference TRBV5-6 and TRBJ2-1 provide the parts outside the CDR3, is DAGVTQSPTHLIKTRGQQVTLRCSPKSGHDTVSWYQQALGQGPQFIFQYYEEEERQRGNFPDRFSGHQFPNYSSELNVNALLLGDSALYLCASSKTGYNEQFFGPGTRLTVL.

This clone was counted a few times. This CDR3 is CASSPQGQGAEQYF. CDR3 bases: TGTGCCAGCTCACCACAGGGACAGGGGGCCGAGCAGTACTTC. V gene TRBV18 combines with J gene TRBJ2-7, with 12 bases lining up with TRBD1. Germline loops: CDR1 KGHSH, CDR2 LQKENI. The CDR3 spans 14 residues. The ends lost 1 base at V and 6 bases at J; junction bases unmatched: 1.

The table lists this clone with a count of one. This chain connects TRBV25-1 to TRBJ1-4; perhaps TRBD1 as D (6 bases). This CDR3 comprises 15 residues. Trimming shortened V by 2 bases and J by 4 bases, and 11 bases separated the two germline ends. The germline V gene encodes CDR1 MGHDK and CDR2 SYGVNS. This CDR3 reads CASSEGGASNEKLFF. The DNA for the CDR3 is TGTGCCAGCAGTGAAGGGGGGGCAAGTAATGAAAAACTGTTTTTT.

The chain carries TRBV6-2 or TRBV6-3 and TRBJ1-5; 7 nucleotides line up with TRBD1. From germline, CDR1 is MNHEY and CDR2 SVGEGT. The length of the CDR3 is 14 residues. V shed 5 bases, J shed 0 bases, and the junction held 1 base outside the gene matches. This CDR3 reads CASSGQASNQPQHF. The CDR3, as DNA: TGTGCCAGCAGTGGACAGGCTAGCAATCAGCCCCAGCATTTT.

The rearrangement uses TRBV7-3 and TRBJ2-1, with TRBD2 identical over 8 bases. Per the germline V gene, CDR1 is SGHTA and CDR2 is FQGTGA. V shed 7 bases and J 9 bases; nucleotides not matched to a gene: 14. This CDR3 spans 15 amino acids. For the CDR3, the DNA is TGTGCCAGCACCCTGAGCGGGGGAACGCCAAGTGAGCAGTTCTTC. It specifies CASTLSGGTPSEQFF.